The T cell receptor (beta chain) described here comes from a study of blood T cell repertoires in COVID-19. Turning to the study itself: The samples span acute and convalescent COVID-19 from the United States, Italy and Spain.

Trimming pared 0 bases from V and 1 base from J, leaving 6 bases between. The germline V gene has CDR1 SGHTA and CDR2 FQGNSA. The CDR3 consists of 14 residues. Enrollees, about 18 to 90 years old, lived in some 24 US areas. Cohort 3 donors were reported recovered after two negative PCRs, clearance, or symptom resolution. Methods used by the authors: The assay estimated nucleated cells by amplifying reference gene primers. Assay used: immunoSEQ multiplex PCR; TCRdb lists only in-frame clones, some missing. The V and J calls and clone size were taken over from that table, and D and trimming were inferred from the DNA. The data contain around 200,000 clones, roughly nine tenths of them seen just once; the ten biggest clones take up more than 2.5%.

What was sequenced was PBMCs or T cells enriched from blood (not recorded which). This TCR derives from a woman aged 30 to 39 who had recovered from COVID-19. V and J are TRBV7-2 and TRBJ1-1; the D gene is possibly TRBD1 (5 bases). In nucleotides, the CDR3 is TGTGCCAGCAGCTTAGCGCAGGGGAACACTGAAGCTTTCTTT. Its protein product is CASSLAQGNTEAFF.